The table lists the clone carrying this T cell receptor beta chain with many counts. Its antigen is as yet unknown. Combining a sample-barcoded 5' primer with a J-beta primer mix, a second PCR ran for 7 to 11 cycles. A tag from a template-switch adaptor with 12 random nucleotides marked each cDNA molecule. Each CDR3 protein gets one entry after TCRdb re-called the 5' RACE reads with MiXCR. The sample has some 900,000 distinct CDR3 sequences, roughly 52% seen once. Each donor gave ten milliliters of peripheral blood. This record belongs to a study of blood T cells in healthy people across ages. Notes on the study in general: Unsorted PBMCs ruled out conclusive naive versus antigen-experienced comparison. Lack of knowledge of donor CMV status possibly confounded expanded clonotype changes.

V lost 6 bases and J 5 bases, leaving 13 bases between the germline ends. The CDR3 is 13 amino acids. CDR1 and CDR2 (germline): MGHDK, SYGVNS. V gene TRBV25-1 combines with J gene TRBJ1-2; D gene uncertain. Sequences were obtained from blood. This receptor was taken from a man in his thirties or forties in good health. CDR3 nucleotides: TGTGCCAGCAGCCAAACCGGGCCATATGGCTACACCTTC. Protein product: CASSQTGPYGYTF.